This T cell receptor beta chain was recovered during a study of blood T cell repertoires in COVID-19. The V and J ends lost 4 bases and 2 bases, in that order; junction bases with no gene match: 17. This CDR3 region has 19 residues. The V gene's germline CDR1 is SGHRS and CDR2 YFSETQ. Authors' methods: Reference gene primer amplification gave nucleated cell count estimates. This table comes from immunoSEQ multiplex PCR, and its TCRdb copy is limited to in-frame clones, with some not included. V, J and clone size are taken as reported in that table, and D and trimming were inferred from the DNA itself. The sample consists of approximately 88,000 clones, roughly 74% of them appearing once.

This TCR was recovered from a man between 65 and 85 years old with COVID-19, enrolled during active disease. Sequenced: peripheral blood. The rearrangement joins TRBV5-1 to TRBJ2-1, with TRBD2 identical over 8 bases. The CDR3 reads CASSGLGAGAGSTYNEQFF. Here the CDR3 DNA reads TGCGCCAGCAGCGGCCTTGGAGCGGGGGCCGGTAGTACCTACAATGAGCAGTTCTTC.